This T cell receptor beta chain was found in a study of cytomegalovirus exposure and HLA in healthy donors. Points from the study as a whole: The listing of 150 to 200 TCR beta chains classed them as cytomegalovirus-associated.

This table comes from immunoSEQ multiplex PCR, and its TCRdb copy is limited to in-frame clones, with some not included. The sample lists 250,000 to 300,000 clones, around 89% occurring once. The sample holds a few counts of this clone. As yet, its antigen is unknown. Between the trimmed V and J ends, which lost 3 bases and 4 bases, there was a span of 3 bases. CDR1 is DFQATT, CDR2 SNEGSKA, per germline (reference sequence). This CDR3 is built from 11 residues. The specimen was PBMCs. The chain has TRBV20-1 and TRBJ2-2; D call uncertain. This TCR came from a young woman in good health and CMV-seronegative. The CDR3 coding sequence is TGCAGTGCTAGCCTCACCGGGGAGCTGTTTTTT. Translated, it gives CSASLTGELFF.